This T cell receptor (beta chain) was observed in a study of OX40 agonist ivuxolimab in advanced cancers. General observations from the study: Doses of 0.1 to 3.0 mg/kg were accompanied by clonal expansion of CD4+ and CD8+ blood T cells by week 6.

V dropped 3 bases and J dropped 7; count of bases not matched to a gene: 7. Germline V CDR1 and CDR2: KGHSH, LQKENI. CDR3 size: 16 residues. TCRdb's copy holds only in-frame clones and misses some; the assay was immunoSEQ multiplex PCR. The data contain some 80,000 clones, approximately 91% of them seen just once; the ten biggest clones take up more than 0.65%. Only one count was recorded for this clone. Its antigen is currently unknown. This sample comprised CD4+ or CD8+ T cells sorted from blood, obtained in a trial of the OX40 agonist ivuxolimab. This sequence was found in an adult with an advanced solid tumor such as melanoma, head and neck, liver or kidney cancer. The chain employs TRBV18 and TRBJ2-2; 11 bases align to TRBD1. Written as DNA, the CDR3 is TGTGCCAGCTCACCCCCCGGACAGGGGGCGAACGGGGAGCTGTTTTTT. Its translation: CASSPPGQGANGELFF.